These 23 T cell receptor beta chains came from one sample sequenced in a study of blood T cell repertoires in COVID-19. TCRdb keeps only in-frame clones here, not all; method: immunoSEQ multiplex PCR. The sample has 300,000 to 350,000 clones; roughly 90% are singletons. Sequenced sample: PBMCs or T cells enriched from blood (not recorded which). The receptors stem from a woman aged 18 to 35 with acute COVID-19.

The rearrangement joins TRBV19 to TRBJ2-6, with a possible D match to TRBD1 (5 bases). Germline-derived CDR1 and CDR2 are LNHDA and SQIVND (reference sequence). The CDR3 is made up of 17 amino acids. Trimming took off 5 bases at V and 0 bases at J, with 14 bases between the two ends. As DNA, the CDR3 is TGTGCCAGTAGTGCACTTCCGACAGTCTCTGGGGCCAACGTCCTGACTTTC. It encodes CASSALPTVSGANVLTF.

CDR3 bases: TGTGCCAGCAGTTTATGGGACAGGAACACTGAAGCTTTCTTT. Its translation is CASSLWDRNTEAFF. V usage is TRBV28 and J usage is TRBJ1-1, with D possibly being TRBD1 (6 bases). Germline V gives CDR1 MDHEN, CDR2 SYDVKM. V was cut by 0 bases and J by 1 base, with 6 bases left in between. The CDR3 is 14 amino acids.

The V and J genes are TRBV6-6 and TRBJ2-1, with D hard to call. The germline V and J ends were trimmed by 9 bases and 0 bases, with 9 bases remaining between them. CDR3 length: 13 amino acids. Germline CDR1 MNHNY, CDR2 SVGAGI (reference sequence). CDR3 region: CASTESSYNEQFF. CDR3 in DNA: TGTGCCAGTACGGAGAGCTCCTACAATGAGCAGTTCTTC.

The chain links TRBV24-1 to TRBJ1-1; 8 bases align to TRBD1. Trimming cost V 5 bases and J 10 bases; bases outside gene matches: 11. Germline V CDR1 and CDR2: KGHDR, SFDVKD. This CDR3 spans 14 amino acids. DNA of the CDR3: TGTGCCACCAGTGCCGGACAGGGCGCGGGGTCAGCTTTCTTT. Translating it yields CATSAGQGAGSAFF.

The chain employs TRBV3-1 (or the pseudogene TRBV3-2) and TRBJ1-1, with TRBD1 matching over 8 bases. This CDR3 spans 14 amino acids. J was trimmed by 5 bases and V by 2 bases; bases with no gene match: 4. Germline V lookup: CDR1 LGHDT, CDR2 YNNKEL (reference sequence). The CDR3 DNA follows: TGTGCCAGCAGCCAACAGGGGGCAGGAACTGAAGCTTTCTTT. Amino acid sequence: CASSQQGAGTEAFF.

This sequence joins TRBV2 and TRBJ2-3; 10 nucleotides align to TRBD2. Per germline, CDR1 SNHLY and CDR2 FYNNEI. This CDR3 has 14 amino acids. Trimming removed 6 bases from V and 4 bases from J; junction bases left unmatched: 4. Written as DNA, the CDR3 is TGTGCCAGCAGCGTCACTAGCGGGGCAGATACGCAGTATTTT. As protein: CASSVTSGADTQYF.

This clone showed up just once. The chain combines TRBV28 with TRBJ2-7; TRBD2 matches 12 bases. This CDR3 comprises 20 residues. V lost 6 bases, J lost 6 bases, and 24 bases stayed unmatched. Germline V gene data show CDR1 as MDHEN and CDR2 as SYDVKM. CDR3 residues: CASRSPGGVSSGRARGEQYF. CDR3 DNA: TGTGCCAGCAGAAGCCCAGGGGGGGTATCTAGCGGGAGGGCCCGCGGCGAGCAGTACTTC.

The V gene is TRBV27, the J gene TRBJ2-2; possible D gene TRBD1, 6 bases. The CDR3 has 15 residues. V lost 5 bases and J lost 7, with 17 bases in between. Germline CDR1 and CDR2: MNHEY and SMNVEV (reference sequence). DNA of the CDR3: TGTGCCAGCAGTGACCGCACAGGGCGCGGCGGGGAGCTGTTTTTT. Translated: CASSDRTGRGGELFF.

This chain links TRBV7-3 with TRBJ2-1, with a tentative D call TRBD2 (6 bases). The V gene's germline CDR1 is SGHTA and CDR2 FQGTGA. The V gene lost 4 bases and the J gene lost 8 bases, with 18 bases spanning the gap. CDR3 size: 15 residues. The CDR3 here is CASSSVNGGSYEQFF. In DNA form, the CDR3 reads TGTGCCAGCAGCTCAGTGAATGGAGGGTCGTATGAGCAGTTCTTC.

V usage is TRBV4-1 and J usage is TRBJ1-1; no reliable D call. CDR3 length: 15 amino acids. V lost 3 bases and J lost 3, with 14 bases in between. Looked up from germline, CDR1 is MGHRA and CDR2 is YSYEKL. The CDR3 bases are TGCGCCAGCAGCCACGCCCCCTTACGGGACACTGAAGCTTTCTTT. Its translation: CASSHAPLRDTEAFF.

In DNA, the CDR3 is TGTGCCAGCAGTTCAACGACAGGGGCCCCCTACGAGCAGTACTTC. Translated, it gives CASSSTTGAPYEQYF. The chain carries TRBV28 and TRBJ2-7; TRBD1 matches at 8 bases. With 4 bases clipped from V and 2 bases from J, the junction kept 7 bases outside the gene matches. The germline V gene encodes CDR1 MDHEN and CDR2 SYDVKM. This CDR3 spans 15 amino acids.

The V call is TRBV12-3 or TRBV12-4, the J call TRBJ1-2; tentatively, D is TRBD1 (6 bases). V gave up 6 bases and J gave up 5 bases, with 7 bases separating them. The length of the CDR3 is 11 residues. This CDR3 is CASRQGYGYTF. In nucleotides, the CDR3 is TGTGCCAGCAGACAGGGTTATGGCTACACCTTC.

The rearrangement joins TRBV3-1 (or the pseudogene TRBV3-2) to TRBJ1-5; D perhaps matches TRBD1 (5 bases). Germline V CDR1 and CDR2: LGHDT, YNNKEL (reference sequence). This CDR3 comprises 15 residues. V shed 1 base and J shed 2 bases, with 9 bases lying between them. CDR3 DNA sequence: TGTGCCAGCAGCCAAGGGGGCTCGGGCAATCAGCCCCAGCATTTT. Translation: CASSQGGSGNQPQHF.

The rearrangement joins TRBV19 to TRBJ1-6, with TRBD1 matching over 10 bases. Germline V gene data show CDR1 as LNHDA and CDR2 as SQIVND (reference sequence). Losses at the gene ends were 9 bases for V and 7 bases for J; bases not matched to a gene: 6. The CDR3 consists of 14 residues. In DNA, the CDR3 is TGTGCCAGCACCAAGGGACAGGGGAATTCACCCCTCCACTTT. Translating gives CASTKGQGNSPLHF. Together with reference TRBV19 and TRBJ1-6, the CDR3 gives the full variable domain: DGGITQSPKYLFRKEGQNVTLSCEQNLNHDAMYWYRQDPGQGLRLIYYSQIVNDFQKGDIAEGYSVSREKKESFPLTVTSAQKNPTAFYLCASTKGQGNSPLHFGNGTRLTVT.

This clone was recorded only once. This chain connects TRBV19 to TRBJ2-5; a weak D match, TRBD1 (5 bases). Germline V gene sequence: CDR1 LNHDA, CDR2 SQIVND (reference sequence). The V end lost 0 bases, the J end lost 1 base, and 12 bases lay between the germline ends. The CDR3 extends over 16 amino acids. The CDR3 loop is CASSIDETGPQETQYF. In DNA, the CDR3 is TGTGCCAGTAGTATAGATGAAACAGGACCCCAAGAGACCCAGTACTTC.

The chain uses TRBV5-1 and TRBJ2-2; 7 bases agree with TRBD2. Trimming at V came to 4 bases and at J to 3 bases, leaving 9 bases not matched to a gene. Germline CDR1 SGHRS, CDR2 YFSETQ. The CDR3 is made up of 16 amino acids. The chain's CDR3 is CASSPTAGADTGELFF. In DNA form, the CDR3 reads TGCGCCAGCAGCCCGACGGCGGGAGCGGACACCGGGGAGCTGTTTTTT.

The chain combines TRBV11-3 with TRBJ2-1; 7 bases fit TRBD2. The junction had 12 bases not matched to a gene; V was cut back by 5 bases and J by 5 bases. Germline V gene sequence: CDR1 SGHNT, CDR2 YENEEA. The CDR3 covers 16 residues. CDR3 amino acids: CASSPLGAGAHNEQFF. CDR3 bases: TGTGCCAGCAGCCCCCTGGGTGCGGGAGCCCACAATGAGCAGTTCTTC. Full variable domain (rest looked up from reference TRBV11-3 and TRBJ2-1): EAGVVQSPRYKIIEKKQPVAFWCNPISGHNTLYWYLQNLGQGPELLIRYENEEAVDDSQLPKDRFSAERLKGVDSTLKIQPAELGDSAVYLCASSPLGAGAHNEQFFGPGTRLTVL.

The CDR3 sequence: CASSFNGGRAFF. The CDR3 region has the DNA TGTGCCAGCAGTTTTAACGGAGGTCGAGCTTTCTTT. The chain carries TRBV28 and TRBJ1-1; D is unresolved. In germline, CDR1 is MDHEN, CDR2 SYDVKM. The ends were cut back, 3 bases at V and 10 bases at J, with 12 bases in the middle. CDR3 length: 12 residues.

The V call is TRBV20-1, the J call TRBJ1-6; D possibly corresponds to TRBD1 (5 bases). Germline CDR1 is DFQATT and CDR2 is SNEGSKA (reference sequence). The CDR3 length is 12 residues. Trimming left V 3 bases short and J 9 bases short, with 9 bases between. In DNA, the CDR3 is TGCAGTGCTAGTCAAGGGGCTTCACCCCTCCACTTT. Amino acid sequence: CSASQGASPLHF.

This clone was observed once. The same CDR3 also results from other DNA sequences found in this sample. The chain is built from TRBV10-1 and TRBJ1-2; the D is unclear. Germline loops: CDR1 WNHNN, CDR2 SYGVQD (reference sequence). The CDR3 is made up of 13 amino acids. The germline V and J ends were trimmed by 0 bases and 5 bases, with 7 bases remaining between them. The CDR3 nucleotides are TGCGCCAGCAGTGAGTCAACGGGATATGGCTACACCTTC. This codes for CASSESTGYGYTF.

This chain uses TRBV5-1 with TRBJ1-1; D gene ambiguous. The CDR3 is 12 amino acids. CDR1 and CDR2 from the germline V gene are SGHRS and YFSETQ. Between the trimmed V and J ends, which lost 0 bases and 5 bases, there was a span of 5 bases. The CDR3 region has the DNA TGCGCCAGCAGCTTGGGGCGGACTGAAGCTTTCTTT. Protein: CASSLGRTEAFF.

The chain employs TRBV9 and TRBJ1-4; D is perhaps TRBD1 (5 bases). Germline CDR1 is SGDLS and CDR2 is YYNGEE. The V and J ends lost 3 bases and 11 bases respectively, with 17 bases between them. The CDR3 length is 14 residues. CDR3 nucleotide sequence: TGTGCCAGCAGCGGCCCGATGGGGGGAGGGAAACTGTTTTTT. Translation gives CASSGPMGGGKLFF.

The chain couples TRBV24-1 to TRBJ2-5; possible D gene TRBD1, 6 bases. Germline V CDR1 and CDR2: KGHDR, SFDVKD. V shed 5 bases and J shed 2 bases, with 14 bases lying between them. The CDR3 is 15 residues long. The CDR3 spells CATSGGQGWQETQYF. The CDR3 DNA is TGTGCCACCAGTGGAGGGCAGGGGTGGCAAGAGACCCAGTACTTC.